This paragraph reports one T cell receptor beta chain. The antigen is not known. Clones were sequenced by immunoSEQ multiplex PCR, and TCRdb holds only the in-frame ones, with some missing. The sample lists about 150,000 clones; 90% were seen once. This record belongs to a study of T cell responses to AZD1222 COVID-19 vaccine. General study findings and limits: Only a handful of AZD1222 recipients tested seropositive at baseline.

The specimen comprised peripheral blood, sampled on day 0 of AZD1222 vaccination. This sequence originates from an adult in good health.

CDR3 nucleotides: TGTGCCAGCAGTTTTCTAGCGGCCGGCCCGGGAGAGCAGTACTTC. Its protein is CASSFLAAGPGEQYF. This chain connects TRBV27 to TRBJ2-7, with 7 positions matching TRBD2. CDR3 length: 15 amino acids. The V gene's germline CDR1 is MNHEY and CDR2 SMNVEV (reference sequence). V shed 3 bases and J 7 bases; nucleotides not matched to a gene: 12.